Sequencing of this TCR beta chain was carried out in a study of T cell responses to AZD1222 COVID-19 vaccine. Clones were read by immunoSEQ multiplex PCR, and TCRdb kept only the in-frame ones, dropping some. This sample has approximately 68,000 clones, with more than 70% found just once. The CDR3 is 12 residues long. Deletions cut 5 bases from V and 9 bases from J, with 13 bases between. Germline CDR1 and CDR2: LNHDA and SQIVND (reference sequence). Study-wide results and caveats: Clonal diversity may have been underestimated in mostly white British donors. A reported finding is that nearly half of spike-specific TCRs target unmutated variant regions. After two AZD1222 doses, spike-specific TCR breadth and depth rose versus day 0.

Points on this clone: The antigen is unknown.

The source is an adult who received the MenACWY meningococcal vaccine as a control. The chain links TRBV19 to TRBJ1-1, with D unresolved. The specimen was peripheral blood, collected 28 days after the second dose of the MenACWY control vaccine. CDR3 in amino acids: CASSPRRLQAFF. The DNA for the CDR3 is TGTGCCAGTAGTCCCCGACGGTTACAAGCTTTCTTT.